A single T cell receptor beta chain is shown here with its context. This clonotype was detected ten times or more. What antigen it recognizes has not been identified. Per-nucleotide qualities are absent, and no much larger clonotype sits a single base away. This sample is drawn from a study of glioma-infiltrating T cells (dated by TCRdb to 2016 to 2017). In the study overall: TCR alpha- and beta-chain repertoires were sequenced from glioma tissue, non-neoplastic brain tissue and matched peripheral blood mononuclear cells. Three low-grade glioma patients, about 8 primary glioblastoma patients, and three non-glioma patients who contributed non-neoplastic brain tissue made up the paired cohort. To measure divergence between tissue and blood T-cell populations, each tissue-infiltrating repertoire was compared with the peripheral blood repertoire of the same patient.

Overall results and qualifications from the work: Group comparisons rested on small numbers: three non-neoplastic, three low-grade glioma and roughly 8 glioblastoma patients. VJ-independent divergence between tissue and blood was lower than expected in non-neoplastic patients but higher than expected in all gliomas, particularly low-grade gliomas. Tissue and blood shared very few CDR3 sequences, a result attributed to high CDR3 diversity and limited sampling.

TCR alpha and beta CDR3 regions were amplified with the iRepertoire nested amplicon-rescue multiplex PCR (arm-PCR) platform from RNA. The input for one-step reverse transcription and amplification was roughly 95-450 ng of either tissue mRNA or PBMC total RNA. Following bead purification, Illumina adapters were added by a secondary multiplex PCR, and libraries between 200 and 400 bp were gel-purified. Demultiplexing relied on internal 6-nucleotide barcodes carried by the libraries. Sequencing of the libraries was done on an Illumina MiSeq using 2x220 or 2x250 nucleotide paired-end reads. Processing in the source paper ran as follows. FLASH 1.2.11 was used to merge paired reads, and BWA-MEM then aligned the reads to the GRCh37 human genome before TRA and TRB reads were extracted. For V and J assignment, an IMGT-derived reference of cassette sequences and CDR3 motifs that included pseudogenes was used. Three-frame translation of reads was performed, and productive CDR3s were defined as those with a C...FGXG motif and no stop codons. A clonotype was defined as a unique combination of a V-J cassette pair and a CDR3 amino acid sequence. Filtering of reads was based on Hamming distance, with the threshold set by the sequence error rate of each sample in mapped regions. The public reads were run again by TCRdb, first through fastp at Q25 and then through MiXCR, and only productive beta chains were kept. Duplicate CDR3 protein sequences are folded into a single record with the most common DNA and genes. These V and J calls are TCRdb output, not the study's own analysis. Within this sample are some 110,000 distinct CDR3 sequences, with approximately 25% of them counted one time only. The top ten clonotypes cover roughly 15% of the sample.

V loses 3 bases, J loses 6 bases, and the germline ends lie 14 bases apart. CDR1 and CDR2 were assigned from the germline V gene (reference sequence) as LNHNV and YYDKDF. Reading from cysteine to phenylalanine, the CDR3 counts 14 amino acids. Only the CDR3 portion is preserved as DNA: 42 bases, with reading frame beginning at the first base. This receptor was taken from a human donor with low-grade glioma or glioblastoma, undergoing nonglioma brain surgery, or in good health (not recorded which). The chain couples TRBV15 to TRBJ1-2; no D gene can be assigned with confidence. Sequencing was performed on glioma tissue, nonneoplastic brain tissue, or PBMCs (not recorded which). CDR3 protein: CATSSGGRNNGYTF. The sequenced DNA is TGTGCCACCAGCAGCGGAGGGAGAAACAATGGCTACACCTTC. Full variable domain (CDR3 extended with the reference TRBV15 and TRBJ1-2 proteins): DAMVIQNPRYQVTQFGKPVTLSCSQTLNHNVMYWYQQKSSQAPKLLFHYYDKDFNNEADTPDNFQSRRPNTSFCFLDIRSPGLGDTAMYLCATSSGGRNNGYTFGSGTRLTVV.